This TCR beta chain was identified in a study of PD-L1 blockade in urothelial cancer. Turning to the study itself: Every 3 weeks, patients received intravenous atezolizumab 1,200 mg, beginning 2014. Study-level results: A below-median TCR clonality in blood before treatment predicted better survival. Durable-benefit patients expanded tumor-associated blood clones more at 3 weeks.

Time point here: pretreatment peripheral blood. As regards this clone: Antigen specificity is unknown.

V lost 4 bases to trimming and J lost 1 base, with 11 bases between them. The CDR3 loop spans 14 amino acids. Germline loops: CDR1 SGHNT, CDR2 YYREEE (reference sequence). TCRdb's table, derived via immunoSEQ multiplex PCR, lists solely in-frame clones and lacks some. The table lists some 120,000 clones, approximately 88% of them singletons. The TCR sequence derives from a middle-aged man with urothelial cancer. The sequenced sample was PBMCs, obtained around atezolizumab (anti-PD-L1) treatment. The chain links TRBV5-4 to TRBJ2-5, with unresolved D. Here the CDR3 reads CASSQTGSQETQYF. CDR3 DNA sequence: TGTGCCAGCAGCCAAACCGGGTCCCAAGAGACCCAGTACTTC.